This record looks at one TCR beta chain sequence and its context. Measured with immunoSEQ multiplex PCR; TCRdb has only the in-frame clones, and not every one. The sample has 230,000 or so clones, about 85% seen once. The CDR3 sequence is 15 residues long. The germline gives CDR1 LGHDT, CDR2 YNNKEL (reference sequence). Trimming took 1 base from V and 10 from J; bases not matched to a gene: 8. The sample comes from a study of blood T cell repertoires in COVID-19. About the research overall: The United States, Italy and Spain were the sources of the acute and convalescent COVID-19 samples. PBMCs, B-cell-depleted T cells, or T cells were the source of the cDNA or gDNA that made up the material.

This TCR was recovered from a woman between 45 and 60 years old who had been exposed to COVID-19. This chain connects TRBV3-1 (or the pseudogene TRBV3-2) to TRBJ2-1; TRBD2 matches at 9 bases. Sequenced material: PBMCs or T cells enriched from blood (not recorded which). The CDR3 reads CASSQVSGGPNEQFF. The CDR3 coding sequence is TGTGCCAGCAGCCAAGTCAGCGGGGGGCCCAACGAGCAGTTCTTC.